These 19 T cell receptor beta chains originate from one sample sequenced in a study of cytomegalovirus exposure and HLA in healthy donors. The PCR contained 60 Vbeta and 13 Jbeta primers. Measured with immunoSEQ multiplex PCR; TCRdb has only the in-frame clones, and not every one. The sample contains approximately 150,000 clones, 80% of which appear only once. Sequenced material: PBMCs. These receptors all stem from a man younger than 45 in good health and CMV-seronegative.

V and J are TRBV7-2 and TRBJ1-1; D not resolved. The CDR3 extends over 15 amino acids. V shed 1 base and J shed 0 bases, with 9 bases lying between them. The germline gives CDR1 SGHTA, CDR2 FQGNSA. The CDR3 nucleotides read TGTGCCAGCAGCTTAGTTCCAGGTTTGAACACTGAAGCTTTCTTT. This encodes CASSLVPGLNTEAFF.

The rearrangement links TRBV7-2 to TRBJ2-2; D is perhaps TRBD2 (6 bases). The CDR3 covers 15 residues. Trimming removed 5 bases from V and 1 base from J, with 11 bases in between. CDR1 is SGHTA, CDR2 FQGNSA, per germline. CDR3: CASSPRLENTGELFF. The CDR3 DNA reads as TGTGCCAGCAGCCCCCGACTAGAGAACACCGGGGAGCTGTTTTTT.

This clone turned up a few times. The chain combines TRBV19 with TRBJ2-1; 7 nucleotides agree with TRBD2. The trim removed 1 base at V and 0 bases at J, leaving 9 bases unmatched. The CDR3 runs 18 residues. The germline gives CDR1 LNHDA, CDR2 SQIVND (reference sequence). CDR3 in amino acids: CASSIAGSGYSSYNEQFF. The CDR3 coding sequence is TGTGCCAGTAGTATAGCCGGTAGCGGGTATTCCTCCTACAATGAGCAGTTCTTC. Filled out from reference TRBV19 and TRBJ2-1, the complete variable domain reads DGGITQSPKYLFRKEGQNVTLSCEQNLNHDAMYWYRQDPGQGLRLIYYSQIVNDFQKGDIAEGYSVSREKKESFPLTVTSAQKNPTAFYLCASSIAGSGYSSYNEQFFGPGTRLTVL.

In its sample, this clone was seen a few times. The rearrangement uses TRBV28 and TRBJ1-1; D possibly corresponds to TRBD1 (6 bases). The CDR3 extends over 16 amino acids. Germline CDR1 and CDR2: MDHEN and SYDVKM. Trimming stripped 6 bases from V and 0 bases from J, with 17 bases between. The CDR3 sequence: CASSTGSTALNTEAFF. The CDR3 DNA sequence: TGTGCCAGCAGCACAGGGAGTACAGCCTTGAACACTGAAGCTTTCTTT.

The V and J genes are TRBV5-1 and TRBJ2-2, with 8 bases that match TRBD2. J was trimmed by 4 bases and V by 0 bases; bases with no gene match: 5. The CDR3 contains 16 residues. Germline V CDR1 and CDR2: SGHRS, YFSETQ. In DNA, the CDR3 is TGCGCCAGCAGCTTGGGCCAGCGGGAGAGCACCGGGGAGCTGTTTTTT. Amino acid sequence: CASSLGQRESTGELFF.

The genes are TRBV19 and TRBJ1-5, with unresolved D. V lost 3 bases, J lost 8 bases, and 17 bases lay in between. CDR1 and CDR2 from the germline V gene are LNHDA and SQIVND (reference sequence). The CDR3 is made up of 15 amino acids. The CDR3 sequence: CASSIKREVSEPQHF. The CDR3 nucleotides read TGTGCCAGTAGTATTAAGAGGGAAGTATCAGAGCCCCAGCATTTT.

The rearrangement joins TRBV5-1 to TRBJ2-3; 8 nucleotides match TRBD1. The CDR3 totals 15 residues. Germline loops: CDR1 SGHRS, CDR2 YFSETQ. With V trimmed by 4 bases and J by 2 bases, 6 bases remained unmatched. The CDR3: CASSTHRGITDTQYF. CDR3 sequence (DNA): TGCGCCAGCAGCACCCACAGGGGGATCACAGATACGCAGTATTTT.

This chain links TRBV6-1 with TRBJ2-7; perhaps TRBD1 as D (6 bases). The V end was cut by 6 bases, the J end by 2 bases, with 8 bases between. Per germline, CDR1 MNHNS and CDR2 SASEGT. The CDR3 covers 12 residues. The CDR3 loop reads CASRQGPYEQYF. DNA of the CDR3: TGTGCCAGCAGACAGGGACCCTACGAGCAGTACTTC.

The chain has TRBV15 and TRBJ1-6; TRBD1 agrees at 8 bases. The CDR3 has 16 amino acids. CDR1 and CDR2 from the germline V gene are LNHNV and YYDKDF (reference sequence). The V gene end was trimmed by 1 base and the J gene end by 8 bases; junction bases not matched to a gene: 7. CDR3 nucleotides: TGTGCCACCAGCAGAGCCCGGACAGGGTTGGATTCACCCCTCCACTTT. Protein: CATSRARTGLDSPLHF.

The chain combines TRBV5-1 with TRBJ1-1; D is possibly TRBD1 (6 bases). V was shortened by 4 bases and J by 1 base, with 11 bases between the two germline ends. CDR1 is SGHRS and CDR2 is YFSETQ in the germline V gene. This CDR3 comprises 14 residues. CDR3 sequence (DNA): TGCGCCAGCAGCGGGGGACAACCGAACACTGAAGCTTTCTTT. Its protein is CASSGGQPNTEAFF.

The chain links TRBV18 to TRBJ1-1; TRBD1 matches 8 bases. The CDR3 sequence is 15 residues long. Per germline, CDR1 KGHSH and CDR2 LQKENI. V was clipped by 6 bases and J by 3 bases; unmatched bases: 9. Written as DNA, the CDR3 is TGTGCCAGCTCTATTGCAGGGGGCAGGGACACTGAAGCTTTCTTT. It specifies CASSIAGGRDTEAFF.

The gene calls are TRBV5-1 and TRBJ2-1, with D perhaps TRBD1 (6 bases). The V end was cut by 3 bases, the J end by 2 bases, with 12 bases between. The CDR3 covers 15 residues. The V gene's germline CDR1 is SGHRS and CDR2 YFSETQ. This CDR3 is CASSSAGTPYNEQFF. The CDR3 DNA reads TGCGCCAGCAGCTCTGCCGGGACACCCTACAATGAGCAGTTCTTC.

The chain combines TRBV5-3 with TRBJ1-1; weak D call: TRBD1 (5 bases). TRBV5-3 is placed among ORFs of uncertain function. The germline V and J ends were trimmed by 1 base and 4 bases, with 17 bases remaining between them. The CDR3 extends over 16 amino acids. CDR3 sequence (DNA): TGTGCCAGAAGCTTGAGCCCGACGGGCCAGGGCACTGAAGCTTTCTTT. It encodes CARSLSPTGQGTEAFF.

CDR3 DNA sequence: TGTGCCATCAGTGAGTCGTGGACAGGGTATAAGACGACCCAGTACTTC. It is translated as CAISESWTGYKTTQYF. The chain links TRBV10-3 to TRBJ2-5, with 8 bases fitting TRBD1. V shed 0 bases and J 7 bases; nucleotides not matched to a gene: 10. The CDR3 contains 16 residues. CDR1 ENHRY and CDR2 SYGVKD come from the germline V gene.

This clone has only one observation. J is TRBJ2-7 and V is TRBV30; 8 bases line up with TRBD2. The CDR3 consists of 14 residues. Germline V gives CDR1 GTSNPN, CDR2 SVGIG (reference sequence). Trimming at V came to 1 base and at J to 1 base, leaving 3 bases not matched to a gene. CDR3: CAWSEGGRSYEQYF. CDR3 in DNA: TGTGCCTGGAGTGAGGGCGGGAGGTCCTACGAGCAGTACTTC.

This chain uses TRBV10-1 with TRBJ2-1, with 9 bases lining up with TRBD1. The J segment lost 6 bases and the V segment lost 5 bases, leaving 8 bases of the junction unmatched. Germline CDR1 reads WNHNN; CDR2 reads SYGVQD (reference sequence). This CDR3 comprises 15 residues. The CDR3 nucleotides are TGCGCCAGCAGTTCCGGGACAGGGCTGTTCAATGAGCAGTTCTTC. Protein: CASSSGTGLFNEQFF.

This clone has only a few counts. V usage is TRBV7-9 and J usage is TRBJ2-7; tentative D call: TRBD1 (6 bases). Trimming left V 6 bases short and J 1 base short, with 7 bases between. From germline, CDR1 is SEHNR and CDR2 FQNEAQ (reference sequence). The CDR3 has 12 residues. The chain's CDR3 is CASRTGSYEQYF. The CDR3 DNA is TGTGCCAGCAGGACAGGTTCCTACGAGCAGTACTTC.

The CDR3, as DNA: TGTGCCAGCAGCCGGAGACTAGCGGGAGGAGAGACCCAGTACTTC. Its protein product is CASSRRLAGGETQYF. The J gene is TRBJ2-5, the V gene TRBV5-4; 13 nucleotides line up with TRBD2. The CDR3 contains 15 residues. V was pared by 4 bases and J by 4 bases, with 4 bases of the junction left unmatched. CDR1 and CDR2 (germline): SGHNT, YYREEE (reference sequence).

This rearrangement joins TRBV6-4 to TRBJ2-2; 7 bases align to TRBD2. From germline, CDR1 is MRHNA and CDR2 SNTAGT. This CDR3 spans 12 amino acids. The V segment lost 2 bases and the J segment 14 bases; nucleotides outside the gene matches: 5. The CDR3: CASSDGPGGLFF. For the CDR3, the DNA is TGTGCCAGCAGTGACGGACCGGGGGGACTGTTTTTT.